This T cell receptor beta chain was identified in a study of cytomegalovirus exposure and HLA in healthy donors. Study-wide findings and caveats: In a later analysis, at a false discovery rate of 0.05, about 15,000 TCR beta sequences were associated with HLA alleles.

The CDR3 spans 14 residues. Per the germline V gene, CDR1 is SGHTA and CDR2 is FQGNSA. After removal of 0 bases from V and 3 bases from J, the junction contained 2 bases not matched to a gene. Amplification used 60 Vbeta primers and 13 Jbeta primers. The repertoire was sequenced with immunoSEQ multiplex PCR; TCRdb's copy has only in-frame clones and lacks some. The sample includes roughly 180,000 clones, roughly 85% seen only once; the top ten take 1%. On this clone: Antigen specificity is unknown.

The source of this sequence is a boy under 10 years old in good health and CMV-seronegative. This sequence joins TRBV7-2 and TRBJ2-7; 7 nucleotides align to TRBD1. Sequences were obtained from PBMCs. This CDR3 is CASSLARQGYEQYV. As DNA, the CDR3 is TGTGCCAGCAGCTTAGCCCGACAGGGCTACGAGCAGTACGTC.